The TCR beta chain described here comes from a study of cytomegalovirus exposure and HLA in healthy donors. Findings and limits, study-wide: Cytomegalovirus association was listed for about 180 TCR beta chains.

Method: immunoSEQ multiplex PCR; TCRdb's copy keeps in-frame clones and lacks some. The table lists hundreds of thousands of clones, roughly 87% of them singletons, with more than 10% in the top ten. This CDR3 comprises 11 residues. Germline V gene sequence: CDR1 ENHRY, CDR2 SYGVKD. Trimming took off 6 bases at V and 6 bases at J, with 8 bases between the two ends. Turning to this clone: The antigen is undetermined.

This TCR derives from a man between 18 and 29 years old in good health and CMV-seropositive. Input material: PBMCs. The chain combines TRBV10-3 with TRBJ1-1; tentatively, D is TRBD1 (5 bases). The CDR3 DNA sequence: TGTGCCATCAGGGGGGAAGCTGAAGCTTTCTTT. It translates to CAIRGEAEAFF.